What follows are 31 T cell receptor beta chains derived from one specimen sequenced in a study of technical replicates of blood from several donors. The method was immunoSEQ multiplex PCR; TCRdb's version includes in-frame clones alone and lacks a portion of them. In the table there are tens of thousands of clones, about 94% of which are singletons. The source material was T cells isolated from PBMCs. Source of these receptors: a human donor in good health.

Here the CDR3 reads CASSLRQGEGYTF. For the CDR3, the DNA is TGTGCCAGCAGCTTAAGACAGGGTGAAGGCTACACCTTC. The chain combines TRBV5-4 with TRBJ1-2; 7 bases agree with TRBD1. From germline, CDR1 is SGHNT and CDR2 YYREEE (reference sequence). J was trimmed by 8 bases and V by 2 bases; bases with no gene match: 6. The CDR3 runs to 13 residues.

The V call is TRBV7-9, the J call TRBJ2-3; 7 bases map to TRBD1. Trimming at V came to 5 bases and at J to 10 bases, leaving 9 bases not matched to a gene. This CDR3 region has 13 residues. Germline V gene lookup returns CDR1 SEHNR and CDR2 FQNEAQ (reference sequence). The CDR3 DNA reads TGTGCCAGCAGCCTGCAGAACAGGGGAGCGCAGTATTTT. Amino acid sequence: CASSLQNRGAQYF.

The chain is built from TRBV7-2 and TRBJ2-5; 8 bases map to TRBD2. The V gene's germline CDR1 is SGHTA and CDR2 FQGNSA. The CDR3 runs to 14 residues. V lost 4 bases and J lost 7; bases outside the gene matches: 8. The CDR3 spells CASSSKSGSGTQYF. CDR3 in DNA: TGTGCCAGCAGCTCCAAGAGCGGGAGCGGGACCCAGTACTTC.

This clone appeared once. This chain joins TRBV30 and TRBJ2-2; a possible D gene is TRBD2 (5 bases). The CDR3 sequence is 14 residues long. CDR1 and CDR2 (germline): GTSNPN, SVGIG (reference sequence). Trimming shortened V by 1 base and J by 1 base, and 7 bases separated the two germline ends. The CDR3 sequence is CAWSAGLNTGELFF. The DNA for the CDR3 is TGTGCCTGGAGTGCCGGACTGAACACCGGGGAGCTGTTTTTT.

The chain is built from TRBV5-1 and TRBJ2-5; 11 bases fit TRBD1. The CDR3 loop spans 14 amino acids. Germline lookup yields CDR1 SGHRS and CDR2 YFSETQ. V was pared by 3 bases and J by 7 bases, with 5 bases of the junction left unmatched. CDR3 coding DNA: TGCGCCAGCAGCTCCGGGACAGGGGGGGGGACCCAGTACTTC. This gives the protein CASSSGTGGGTQYF.

CDR3 in amino acids: CASSLGNGQLYGYTF. The CDR3 nucleotides read TGTGCCAGCAGCTTAGGGAATGGACAGCTTTATGGCTACACCTTC. The J gene is TRBJ1-2, the V gene TRBV7-2, with D maybe TRBD1 (6 bases). The CDR3 is 15 amino acids. Trimming stripped 1 base from V and 5 bases from J, with 14 bases between. Per the germline V gene, CDR1 is SGHTA and CDR2 is FQGNSA.

J is TRBJ2-1 and V is TRBV13, with D maybe TRBD2 (5 bases). Per the germline V gene, CDR1 is PRHDT and CDR2 is FYEKMQ (reference sequence). Trimming cost V 6 bases and J 7 bases, with 13 bases left between them. The length of the CDR3 is 13 residues. This chain's CDR3 is CASSGPGGNEQFF. CDR3 nucleotides: TGTGCCAGCAGTGGGCCGGGCGGGAATGAGCAGTTCTTC.

The V call is TRBV18, the J call TRBJ1-2; 8 nucleotides match TRBD1. The V gene's germline CDR1 is KGHSH and CDR2 LQKENI. The CDR3 has 13 residues. V lost 2 bases and J lost 4; bases outside the gene matches: 0. CDR3 amino acids: CASSPGTGYGYTF. CDR3 bases: TGTGCCAGCTCACCAGGGACAGGCTATGGCTACACCTTC.

This chain links TRBV14 with TRBJ2-7, with 7 bases aligning to TRBD2. Germline values: CDR1 SGHDN, CDR2 FVKESK. This CDR3 spans 14 amino acids. Trimming removed 3 bases from V and 0 bases from J; junction bases left unmatched: 2. The CDR3 loop is CASSQSGVSYEQYF. The DNA for the CDR3 is TGTGCCAGCAGCCAGAGCGGGGTCTCCTACGAGCAGTACTTC.

The J gene is TRBJ1-1, the V gene TRBV9, with 7 nucleotides matching TRBD1. Germline lookup yields CDR1 SGDLS and CDR2 YYNGEE. V shed 0 bases and J 4 bases; nucleotides not matched to a gene: 6. This CDR3 contains 15 residues. The CDR3 DNA sequence: TGTGCCAGCAGCGTAGAGGGGGCCAGGGGCACTGAAGCTTTCTTT. This codes for CASSVEGARGTEAFF.

CDR3 sequence (DNA): TGTGCCAGCAGCTTCCGGGACTCGGGTGCCTACACCTTC. It is translated as CASSFRDSGAYTF. The gene calls are TRBV5-5 and TRBJ1-2, with D possibly TRBD1 on 5 matching bases. CDR1 and CDR2 (germline): SGHKS, YYEKEE (reference sequence). The CDR3 consists of 13 residues. With 2 bases removed from V and 10 bases from J, the gap between germline ends came to 15 bases.

The chain uses TRBV9 and TRBJ1-1, with D possibly being TRBD1 (5 bases). This CDR3 has 13 residues. Trimming removed 4 bases from V and 5 bases from J, with 12 bases in between. CDR1 and CDR2 (germline): SGDLS, YYNGEE. The CDR3 DNA follows: TGTGCCAGCAGCTCGGAGGGGCGGACTGAAGCTTTCTTT. Encoded protein: CASSSEGRTEAFF.

This clone appeared a few times. The J gene is TRBJ1-1, the V gene TRBV4-3; D remains ambiguous. Germline CDR1 and CDR2: LGHNA and YSLEER. The CDR3 is 19 amino acids. Between the trimmed V and J ends, which lost 1 base and 11 bases, there was a span of 32 bases. CDR3 in amino acids: CASSQGLWQANPRITVAFF. CDR3 DNA sequence: TGCGCCAGCAGCCAAGGATTGTGGCAGGCTAACCCTCGCATTACGGTGGCTTTCTTT.

V and J are TRBV27 and TRBJ1-5, with D maybe TRBD1 (6 bases). The CDR3 sequence is 14 residues long. Trimming took 2 bases from V and 4 from J, leaving 9 bases between them. The germline CDR1 and CDR2 sequences are MNHEY and SMNVEV (reference sequence). CDR3 in amino acids: CASSLDRSNQPQHF. DNA of the CDR3: TGTGCCAGCAGTTTAGACAGGTCAAATCAGCCCCAGCATTTT.

The chain uses TRBV28 and TRBJ2-1, with TRBD2 matching 9 bases. The germline V gene encodes CDR1 MDHEN and CDR2 SYDVKM. With V trimmed by 7 bases and J by 7 bases, 11 bases remained unmatched. There are 15 residues in the CDR3. The chain's CDR3 is CASTPPTSGTNEQFF. In nucleotides, the CDR3 is TGTGCCAGCACCCCTCCGACTAGCGGAACAAATGAGCAGTTCTTC.

This clone was seen a few times. V gene TRBV7-8 combines with J gene TRBJ2-7; 7 positions match TRBD2. V lost 2 bases and J lost 4; bases outside the gene matches: 14. Germline V CDR1 and CDR2: SGHVS, FQNEAQ. This CDR3 has 17 amino acids. The CDR3, as DNA: TGTGCCAGCAGCTTAAGGCCGAGGACTAGTCAGGGTTACGAGCAGTACTTC. Translating it yields CASSLRPRTSQGYEQYF.

The chain employs TRBV20-1 and TRBJ2-2, with no clear D. Germline V gene lookup returns CDR1 DFQATT and CDR2 SNEGSKA (reference sequence). The CDR3 sequence is 11 residues long. V lost 2 bases, J lost 6 bases, and 4 bases lay in between. This CDR3 reads CSARYSGELFF. CDR3 DNA: TGCAGTGCTAGATACTCCGGGGAGCTGTTTTTT.

V gene TRBV4-2 combines with J gene TRBJ2-5; TRBD2 agrees at 9 bases. The CDR3 contains 16 residues. Trimming at V came to 1 base and at J to 3 bases, leaving 6 bases not matched to a gene. Germline loops: CDR1 LGHNA, CDR2 YNFKEQ. DNA for the CDR3: TGTGCCAGCAGCCAAGGATGGACTAGCGTTAAAGAGACCCAGTACTTC. Encoded protein: CASSQGWTSVKETQYF.

The chain has TRBV4-3 and TRBJ2-1; tentatively, D is TRBD2 (6 bases). The CDR3 has 17 amino acids. Per germline, CDR1 LGHNA and CDR2 YSLEER. Trimming left V 3 bases short and J 4 bases short, with 19 bases between. The CDR3 DNA follows: TGCGCCAGCAGCCATGACCTCGGGGGAAGTATATACAATGAGCAGTTCTTC. This gives the protein CASSHDLGGSIYNEQFF.

The rearrangement uses TRBV29-1 and TRBJ2-7; D is possibly TRBD2 (6 bases). Germline V gene data show CDR1 as SQVTM and CDR2 as ANQGSEA. The CDR3 consists of 13 residues. The V gene lost 4 bases and the J gene lost 1 base, with 11 bases spanning the gap. This CDR3 reads CSVGGGSSYEQYF. The CDR3 nucleotides are TGCAGCGTTGGAGGAGGGTCTTCCTACGAGCAGTACTTC.

The V call is TRBV30, the J call TRBJ1-2; 12 positions match TRBD1. Trimming removed 8 bases from V and 2 bases from J; junction bases left unmatched: 21. Germline CDR1 reads GTSNPN; CDR2 reads SVGIG (reference sequence). The CDR3 runs to 19 residues. The CDR3, as DNA: TGTGCCCGCCGGGACAGGGGGCGACAGGATCCCCGATTAAACTATGGCTACACCTTC. As protein: CARRDRGRQDPRLNYGYTF.

The chain links TRBV2 to TRBJ2-3, with D possibly being TRBD1 (6 bases). V was cut by 2 bases and J by 2 bases, with 11 bases left in between. CDR3 length: 15 residues. Germline V gene data show CDR1 as SNHLY and CDR2 as FYNNEI. The CDR3 DNA sequence: TGTGCCAGCAGTGAAATAGGACAGCCCACAGATACGCAGTATTTT. Encoded protein: CASSEIGQPTDTQYF.

This rearrangement joins TRBV4-1 to TRBJ1-1; D gene ambiguous. With 1 base removed from V and 4 bases from J, the gap between germline ends came to 10 bases. CDR3 length: 14 amino acids. Per germline, CDR1 MGHRA and CDR2 YSYEKL. The CDR3 DNA sequence: TGCGCCAGCAGCCAAGCGGGAACGGCCACTGAAGCTTTCTTT. Residues: CASSQAGTATEAFF.

The chain carries TRBV9 and TRBJ2-7; D might be TRBD1 (5 bases). CDR1 is SGDLS and CDR2 is YYNGEE in the germline V gene. The V end was cut by 1 base, the J end by 0 bases, with 11 bases between. CDR3 length equals 15 residues. The DNA for the CDR3 is TGTGCCAGCAGCGTAAGGGGCCAAAGCTCCTACGAGCAGTACTTC. It is translated as CASSVRGQSSYEQYF.

The chain uses TRBV27 and TRBJ2-7, with D possibly TRBD1 on 5 matching bases. Germline CDR1 MNHEY, CDR2 SMNVEV (reference sequence). Trimming pared 8 bases from V and 4 bases from J, leaving 15 bases between. The CDR3 consists of 13 residues. CDR3 nucleotides: TGTGCCAGCTCTTGGACAAGTGGTTACGAGCAGTACTTC. Translated: CASSWTSGYEQYF.

For this clone: One end of the junction fails to match germline, which may point to a read error. The J gene is TRBJ2-7, the V gene TRBV7-7; D possibly corresponds to TRBD2 (5 bases). Germline assignment: CDR1 SSHAT and CDR2 FNYEAQ (reference sequence). This CDR3 region has 13 residues. In DNA form, the CDR3 reads TGTGCTAGCAGCTTAGCCCTAGAGGGCGAGCAGTACTTC. It specifies CASSLALEGEQYF.

The genes are TRBV7-9 and TRBJ2-1, with unresolved D. Germline CDR1 reads SEHNR; CDR2 reads FQNEAQ (reference sequence). There are 15 residues in the CDR3. V was trimmed by 5 bases and J by 6 bases, leaving 17 bases between them. CDR3 amino acids: CASSHSNFDSNEQFF. CDR3 DNA sequence: TGTGCCAGCAGCCACTCGAATTTTGATAGCAATGAGCAGTTCTTC.

J is TRBJ2-1 and V is TRBV7-3, with 8 bases lining up with TRBD2. V lost 5 bases, J lost 15 bases, and 12 bases stayed unmatched. The CDR3 has 13 residues. CDR1 is SGHTA, CDR2 FQGTGA, per germline. In DNA, the CDR3 is TGTGCCAGCAGCGAGAAGCCGAGCGGGAGTCGGTTCTTC. Translation: CASSEKPSGSRFF.

The chain couples TRBV28 to TRBJ2-7, with TRBD1 as a possible D gene (5 bases). Germline V gene data show CDR1 as MDHEN and CDR2 as SYDVKM. The CDR3 totals 15 residues. Trimming shortened V by 2 bases and J by 3 bases, and 14 bases separated the two germline ends. The CDR3 reads CASSLQGIKSYEQYF. CDR3 nucleotides: TGTGCCAGCAGTTTACAGGGAATCAAGAGCTACGAGCAGTACTTC.

The chain uses TRBV7-9 and TRBJ2-7; possible D gene TRBD2, 5 bases. CDR1 is SEHNR, CDR2 FQNEAQ, per germline (reference sequence). There are 13 residues in the CDR3. The V end was cut by 4 bases, the J end by 2 bases, with 9 bases between. The CDR3 region is CASSWTEAYEQYF. The DNA of the CDR3 is TGTGCCAGCAGCTGGACTGAGGCCTACGAGCAGTACTTC.

This chain's CDR3 is CASSLGTGYDEKLFF. In DNA, the CDR3 is TGTGCCAGCAGCTTAGGGACAGGTTATGATGAAAAACTGTTTTTT. V usage is TRBV7-6 and J usage is TRBJ1-4; 7 nucleotides align to TRBD1. CDR3 length: 15 amino acids. CDR1 is SGHVS and CDR2 is FNYEAQ in the germline V gene. The junction had 5 bases not matched to a gene; V was cut back by 1 base and J by 6 bases.